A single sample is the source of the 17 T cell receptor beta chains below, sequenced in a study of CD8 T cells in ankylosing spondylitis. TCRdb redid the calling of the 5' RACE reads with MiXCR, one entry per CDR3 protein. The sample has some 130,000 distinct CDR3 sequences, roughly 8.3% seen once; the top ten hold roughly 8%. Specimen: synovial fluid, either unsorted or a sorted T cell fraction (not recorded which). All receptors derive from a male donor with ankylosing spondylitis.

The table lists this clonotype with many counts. In DNA form, the CDR3 reads TGCAGTGCTGGGGCCTTTAACTATGGCTACACCTTC. This codes for CSAGAFNYGYTF. V usage is TRBV20-1 and J usage is TRBJ1-2, with D perhaps matching TRBD1 (5 bases). Germline assignment: CDR1 DFQATT and CDR2 SNEGSKA (reference sequence). V lost 5 bases and J 1 base, leaving 8 bases between the germline ends. The CDR3 has 12 amino acids.

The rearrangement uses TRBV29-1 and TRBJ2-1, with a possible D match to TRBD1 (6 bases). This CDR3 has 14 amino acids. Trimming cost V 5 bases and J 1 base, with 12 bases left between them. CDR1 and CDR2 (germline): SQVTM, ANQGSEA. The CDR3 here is CSVLRGWSYNEQFF. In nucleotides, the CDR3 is TGCAGCGTTCTCAGGGGATGGTCCTACAATGAGCAGTTCTTC.

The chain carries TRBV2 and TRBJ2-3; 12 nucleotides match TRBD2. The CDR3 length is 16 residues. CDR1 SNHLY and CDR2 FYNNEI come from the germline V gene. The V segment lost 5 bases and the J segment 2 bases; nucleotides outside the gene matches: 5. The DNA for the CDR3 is TGTGCCAGCAGTATCCTAGCGGGAGGGTTCACAGATACGCAGTATTTT. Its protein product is CASSILAGGFTDTQYF.

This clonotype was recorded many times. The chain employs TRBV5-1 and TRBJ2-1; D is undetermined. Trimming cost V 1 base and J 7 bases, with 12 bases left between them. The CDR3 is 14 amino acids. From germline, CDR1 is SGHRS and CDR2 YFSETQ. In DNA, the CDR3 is TGCGCCAGCAGCTTGTTGAACGGCGGAAATGAGCAGTTCTTC. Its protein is CASSLLNGGNEQFF.

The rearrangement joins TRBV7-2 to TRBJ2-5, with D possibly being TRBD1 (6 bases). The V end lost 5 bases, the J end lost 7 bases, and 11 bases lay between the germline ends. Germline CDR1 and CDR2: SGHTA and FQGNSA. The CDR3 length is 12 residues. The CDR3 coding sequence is TGTGCCAGCAGCAAAACAGGGTTGACCCAGTACTTC. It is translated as CASSKTGLTQYF.

CDR3 nucleotides: TGCAGCGCCGGGACAGGGGAAAACATTCAGTACTTC. This sequence encodes CSAGTGENIQYF. The chain carries TRBV29-1 and TRBJ2-4, with TRBD1 matching over 10 bases. CDR1 and CDR2 (germline): SQVTM, ANQGSEA. CDR3 size: 12 residues. Trimming removed 7 bases from V and 5 bases from J; junction bases left unmatched: 2.

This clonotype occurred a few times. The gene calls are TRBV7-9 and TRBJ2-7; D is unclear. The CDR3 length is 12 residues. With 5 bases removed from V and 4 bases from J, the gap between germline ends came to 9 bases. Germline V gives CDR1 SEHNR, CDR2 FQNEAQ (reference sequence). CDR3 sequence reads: CASSPVTYEQYF. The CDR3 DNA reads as TGTGCCAGCAGCCCAGTTACGTACGAGCAGTACTTC.

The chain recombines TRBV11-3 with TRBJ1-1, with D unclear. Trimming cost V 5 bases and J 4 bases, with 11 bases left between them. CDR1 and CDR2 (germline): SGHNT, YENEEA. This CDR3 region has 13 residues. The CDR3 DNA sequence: TGTGCCAGCAGCCCCTCCCGGGGCACTGAAGCTTTCTTT. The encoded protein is CASSPSRGTEAFF.

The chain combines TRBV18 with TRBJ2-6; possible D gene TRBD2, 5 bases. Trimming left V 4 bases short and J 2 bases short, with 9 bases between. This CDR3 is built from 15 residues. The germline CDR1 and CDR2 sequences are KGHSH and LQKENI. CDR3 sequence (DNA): TGTGCCAGCTCACTCCAGACTACTGGGGCCAACGTCCTGACTTTC. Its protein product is CASSLQTTGANVLTF.

CDR3 region: CASGEPSGANVLTF. Here the CDR3 DNA reads TGTGCCAGTGGGGAGCCCTCTGGGGCCAACGTCCTGACTTTC. The V and J genes are TRBV27 and TRBJ2-6, with D possibly TRBD2 on 5 matching bases. This CDR3 contains 14 residues. The ends were cut back, 9 bases at V and 0 bases at J, with 9 bases in the middle. CDR1 and CDR2 (germline): MNHEY, SMNVEV (reference sequence).

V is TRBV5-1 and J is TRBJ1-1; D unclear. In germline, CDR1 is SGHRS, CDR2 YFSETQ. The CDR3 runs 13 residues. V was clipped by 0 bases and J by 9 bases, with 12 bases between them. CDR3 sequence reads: CASSLDPDSKAFF. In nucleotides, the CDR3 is TGCGCCAGCAGCTTGGACCCCGATTCGAAAGCTTTCTTT.

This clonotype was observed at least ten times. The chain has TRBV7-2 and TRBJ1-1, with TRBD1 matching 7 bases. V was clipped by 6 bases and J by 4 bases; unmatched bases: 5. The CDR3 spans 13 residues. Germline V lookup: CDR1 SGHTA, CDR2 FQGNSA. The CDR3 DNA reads TGTGCCAGCAGTCTTGACAGGGCCACTGAAGCTTTCTTT. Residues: CASSLDRATEAFF.

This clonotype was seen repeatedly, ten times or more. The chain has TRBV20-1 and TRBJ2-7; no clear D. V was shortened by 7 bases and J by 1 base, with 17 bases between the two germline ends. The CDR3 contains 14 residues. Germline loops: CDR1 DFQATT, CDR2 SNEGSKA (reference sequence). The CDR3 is CSVFEPGRSYEQYF. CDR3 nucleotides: TGCAGTGTTTTCGAGCCAGGCAGATCCTACGAGCAGTACTTC.

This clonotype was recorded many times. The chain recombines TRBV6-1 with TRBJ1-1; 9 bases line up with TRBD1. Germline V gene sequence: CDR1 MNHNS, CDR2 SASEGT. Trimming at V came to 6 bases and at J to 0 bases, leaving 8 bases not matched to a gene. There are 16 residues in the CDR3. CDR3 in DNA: TGTGCCAGCAGGCAAATCAACAGGGGGCTGAACACTGAAGCTTTCTTT. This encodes CASRQINRGLNTEAFF.

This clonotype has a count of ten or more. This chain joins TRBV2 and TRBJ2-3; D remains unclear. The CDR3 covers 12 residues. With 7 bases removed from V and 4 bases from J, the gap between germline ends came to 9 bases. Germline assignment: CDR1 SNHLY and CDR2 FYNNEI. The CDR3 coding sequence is TGTGCCAGCACTAAAGAGGCAGATACGCAGTATTTT. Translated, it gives CASTKEADTQYF. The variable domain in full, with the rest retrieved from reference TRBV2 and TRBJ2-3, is EPEVTQTPSHQVTQMGQEVILRCVPISNHLYFYWYRQILGQKVEFLVSFYNNEISEKSEIFDDQFSVERPDGSNFTLKIRSTKLEDSAMYFCASTKEADTQYFGPGTRLTVL.

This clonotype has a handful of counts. The CDR3 DNA reads TGCAGTGCTAGAGATCCAGCCCGGTTGAACACTGAAGCTTTCTTT. This encodes CSARDPARLNTEAFF. The gene calls are TRBV20-1 and TRBJ1-1; D remains unclear. The V end lost 0 bases, the J end lost 0 bases, and 11 bases lay between the germline ends. CDR3 length equals 15 residues. Germline V gives CDR1 DFQATT, CDR2 SNEGSKA (reference sequence).

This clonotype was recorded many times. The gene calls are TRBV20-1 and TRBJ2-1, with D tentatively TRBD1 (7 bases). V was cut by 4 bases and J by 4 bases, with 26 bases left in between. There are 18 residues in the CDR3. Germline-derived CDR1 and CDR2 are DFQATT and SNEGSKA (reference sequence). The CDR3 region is CSAKRPPHSTGTYNEQFF. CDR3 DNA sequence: TGCAGTGCTAAACGTCCCCCCCATTCGACAGGGACTTACAATGAGCAGTTCTTC.